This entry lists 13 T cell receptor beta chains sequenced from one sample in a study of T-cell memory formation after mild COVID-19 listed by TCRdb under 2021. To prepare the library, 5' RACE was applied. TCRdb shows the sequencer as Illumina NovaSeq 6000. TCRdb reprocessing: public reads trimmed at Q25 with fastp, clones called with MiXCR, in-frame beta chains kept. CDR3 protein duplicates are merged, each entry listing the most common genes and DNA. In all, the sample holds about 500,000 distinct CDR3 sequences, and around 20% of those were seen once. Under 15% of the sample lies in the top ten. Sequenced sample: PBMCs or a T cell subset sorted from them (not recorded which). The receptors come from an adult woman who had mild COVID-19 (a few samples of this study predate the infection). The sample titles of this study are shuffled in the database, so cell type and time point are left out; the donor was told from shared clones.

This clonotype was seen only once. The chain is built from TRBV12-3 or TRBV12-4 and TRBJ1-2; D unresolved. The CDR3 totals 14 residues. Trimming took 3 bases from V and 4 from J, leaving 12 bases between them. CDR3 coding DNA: TGTGCCAGCAGTTTGTCCCTCGGCAGCTATGGCTACACCTTC. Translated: CASSLSLGSYGYTF.

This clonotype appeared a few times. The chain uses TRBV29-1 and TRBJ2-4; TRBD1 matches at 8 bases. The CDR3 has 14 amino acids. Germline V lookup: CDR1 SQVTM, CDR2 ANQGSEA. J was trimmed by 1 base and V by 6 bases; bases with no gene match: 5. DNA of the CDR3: TGCAGCGTGCGGCGGACAGGGGCCAAAAACATTCAGTACTTC. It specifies CSVRRTGAKNIQYF.

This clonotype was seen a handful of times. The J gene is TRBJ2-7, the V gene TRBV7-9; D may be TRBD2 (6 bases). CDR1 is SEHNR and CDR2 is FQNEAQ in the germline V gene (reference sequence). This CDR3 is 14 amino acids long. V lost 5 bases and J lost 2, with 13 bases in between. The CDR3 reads CASSQSGLTYEQYF. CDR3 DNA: TGTGCCAGCAGCCAAAGCGGGCTCACCTACGAGCAGTACTTC.

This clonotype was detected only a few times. CDR3 region: CASSVDGQGATETQYF. The CDR3 coding sequence is TGTGCCAGCAGCGTAGACGGACAGGGGGCAACGGAGACCCAGTACTTC. This chain joins TRBV9 and TRBJ2-5; 11 bases match TRBD1. Germline CDR1 and CDR2: SGDLS and YYNGEE. The CDR3 consists of 16 residues. Trimming removed 0 bases from V and 5 bases from J; junction bases left unmatched: 6.

Written as DNA, the CDR3 is TGTGCCAGCAGCCTCGTAAATGGCTACACCTTC. This translates into CASSLVNGYTF. The chain uses TRBV12-3 or TRBV12-4 and TRBJ1-2; D is ambiguous. V shed 6 bases and J shed 6 bases, with 8 bases lying between them. This CDR3 is 11 amino acids long.

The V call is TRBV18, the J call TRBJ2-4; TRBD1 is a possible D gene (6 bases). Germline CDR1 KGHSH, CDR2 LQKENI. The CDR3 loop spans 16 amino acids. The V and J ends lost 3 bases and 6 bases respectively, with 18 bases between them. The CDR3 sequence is CASSPQDLIGGNIQYF. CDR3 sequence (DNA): TGTGCCAGCTCACCTCAGGACCTTATAGGGGGAAACATTCAGTACTTC.

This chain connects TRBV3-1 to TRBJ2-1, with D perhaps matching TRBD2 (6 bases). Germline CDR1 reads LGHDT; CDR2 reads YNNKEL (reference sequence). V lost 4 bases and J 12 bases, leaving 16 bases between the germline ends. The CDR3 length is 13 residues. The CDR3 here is CASSLAVGRMQFF. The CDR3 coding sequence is TGTGCCAGCAGCCTCGCCGTCGGGAGAATGCAGTTCTTC.

CDR3 bases: TGTGCCAGCAGTCCCACCCCTCGGGGAGACGGCGAGCAGTACTTC. Its protein is CASSPTPRGDGEQYF. The chain couples TRBV27 to TRBJ2-7; possibly TRBD2 for D (5 bases). Trimming took off 5 bases at V and 6 bases at J, with 20 bases between the two ends. This CDR3 spans 15 amino acids. From germline, CDR1 is MNHEY and CDR2 SMNVEV (reference sequence).

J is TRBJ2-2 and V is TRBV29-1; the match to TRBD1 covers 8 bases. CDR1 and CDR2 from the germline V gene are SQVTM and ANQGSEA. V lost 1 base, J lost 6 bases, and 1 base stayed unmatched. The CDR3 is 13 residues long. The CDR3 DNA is TGCAGCGTTGAAGGGACAGGGTCCGGGGAGCTGTTTTTT. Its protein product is CSVEGTGSGELFF.

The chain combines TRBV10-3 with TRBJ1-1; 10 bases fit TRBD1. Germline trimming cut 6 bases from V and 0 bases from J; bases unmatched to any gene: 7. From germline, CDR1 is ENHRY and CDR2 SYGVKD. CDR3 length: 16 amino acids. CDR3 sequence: CAIRGTGVNMNTEAFF. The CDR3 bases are TGTGCCATCAGGGGGACAGGGGTTAATATGAACACTGAAGCTTTCTTT.

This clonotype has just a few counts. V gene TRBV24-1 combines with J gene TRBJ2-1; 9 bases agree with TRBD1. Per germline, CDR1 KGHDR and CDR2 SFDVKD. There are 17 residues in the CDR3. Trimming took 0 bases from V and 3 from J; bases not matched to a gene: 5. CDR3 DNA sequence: TGTGCCACCAGTGATTTGACAGGACAGGGGAACTACAATGAGCAGTTCTTC. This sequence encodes CATSDLTGQGNYNEQFF.

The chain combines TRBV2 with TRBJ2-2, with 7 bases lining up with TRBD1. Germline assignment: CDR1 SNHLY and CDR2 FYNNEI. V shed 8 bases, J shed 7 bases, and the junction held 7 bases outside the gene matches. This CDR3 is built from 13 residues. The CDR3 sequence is CASGARGSGELFF. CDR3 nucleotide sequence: TGTGCCAGCGGGGCCAGGGGGAGCGGGGAGCTGTTTTTT.

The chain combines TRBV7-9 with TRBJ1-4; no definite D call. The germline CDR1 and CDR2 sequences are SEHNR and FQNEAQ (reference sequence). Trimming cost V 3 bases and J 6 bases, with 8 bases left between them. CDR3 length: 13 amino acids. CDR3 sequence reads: CASSFWGDEKLFF. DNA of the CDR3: TGTGCCAGCAGCTTTTGGGGTGATGAAAAACTGTTTTTT. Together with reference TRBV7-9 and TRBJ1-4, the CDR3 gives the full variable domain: DTGVSQNPRHKITKRGQNVTFRCDPISEHNRLYWYRQTLGQGPEFLTYFQNEAQLEKSRLLSDRFSAERPKGSFSTLEIQRTEQGDSAMYLCASSFWGDEKLFFGSGTQLSVL.